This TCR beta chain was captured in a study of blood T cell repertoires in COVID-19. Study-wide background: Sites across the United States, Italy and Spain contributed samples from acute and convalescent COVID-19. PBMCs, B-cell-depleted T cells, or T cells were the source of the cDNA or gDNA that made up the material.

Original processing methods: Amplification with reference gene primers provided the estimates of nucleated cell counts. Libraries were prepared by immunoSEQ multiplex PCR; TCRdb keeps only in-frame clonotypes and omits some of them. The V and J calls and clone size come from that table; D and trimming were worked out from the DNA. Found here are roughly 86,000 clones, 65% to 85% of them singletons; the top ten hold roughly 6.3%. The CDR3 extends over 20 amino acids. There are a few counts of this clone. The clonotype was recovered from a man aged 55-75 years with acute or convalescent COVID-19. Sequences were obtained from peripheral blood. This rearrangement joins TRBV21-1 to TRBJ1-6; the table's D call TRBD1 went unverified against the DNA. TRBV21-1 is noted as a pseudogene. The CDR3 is CASSNPGRYVPLRYNSPLHF. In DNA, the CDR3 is TGTGCCAGCAGCAACCCAGGTCGGTATGTCCCCCTCCGATATAATTCACCCCTCCACTTT.